The present entry profiles one T cell receptor (beta chain) with its context. A read error may account for a junction end that differs from germline. Distinct nucleotide sequences in the sample also encode this CDR3. The data derive from a study of circulating and synovial CD4+ cells in juvenile arthritis. The method was immunoSEQ multiplex PCR; TCRdb's version includes in-frame clones alone and lacks a portion of them. The top ten hold 2.9% of the sample, which has 1,500 to 2,000 clones, 75% to 95% seen once. Per germline, CDR1 SQVTM and CDR2 ANQGSEA. The CDR3 is made up of 13 amino acids. The chain combines TRBV29-1 with TRBJ1-6, with TRBD1 identical over 7 bases. Sequencing used HLA-DR+ CD4+ T cells from blood. Indicated subset: circulating pathogenic-like lymphocytes, sorted as HLA-DR+CD14-CD3+CD4+CD25low/- blood T cells. This receptor was identified in a human patient with juvenile idiopathic arthritis. Some clones in this sample may be carry-over from other donors' samples. CDR3 sequence (DNA): TGCAGCGTCGCCCGGGACAGATATTCACCACTCCACTTT. Translated, it gives CSVARDRYSPLHF.